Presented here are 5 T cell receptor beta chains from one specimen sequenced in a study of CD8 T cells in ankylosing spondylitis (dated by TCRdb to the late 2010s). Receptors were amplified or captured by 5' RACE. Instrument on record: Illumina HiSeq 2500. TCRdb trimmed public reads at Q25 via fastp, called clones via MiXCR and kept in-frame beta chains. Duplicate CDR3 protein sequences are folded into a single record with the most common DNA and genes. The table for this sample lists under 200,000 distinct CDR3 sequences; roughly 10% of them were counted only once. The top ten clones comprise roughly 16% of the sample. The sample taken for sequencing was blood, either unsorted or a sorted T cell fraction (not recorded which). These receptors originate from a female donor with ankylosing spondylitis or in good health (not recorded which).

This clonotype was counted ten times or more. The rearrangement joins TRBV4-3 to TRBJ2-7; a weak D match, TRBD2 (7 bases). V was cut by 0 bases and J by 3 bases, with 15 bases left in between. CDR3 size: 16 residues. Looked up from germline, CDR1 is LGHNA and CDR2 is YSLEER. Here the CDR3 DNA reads TGCGCCAGCAGCCAAGAATTCGGGGGGCGTTACTACGAGCAGTACTTC. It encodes CASSQEFGGRYYEQYF.

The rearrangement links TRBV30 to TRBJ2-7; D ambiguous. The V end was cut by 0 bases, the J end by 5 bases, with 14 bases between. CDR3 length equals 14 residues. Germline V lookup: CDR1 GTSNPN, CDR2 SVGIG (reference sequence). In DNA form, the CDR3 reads TGTGCCTGGAGTGTACTGTCGGGTGGGGACGAGCAGTACTTC. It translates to CAWSVLSGGDEQYF.

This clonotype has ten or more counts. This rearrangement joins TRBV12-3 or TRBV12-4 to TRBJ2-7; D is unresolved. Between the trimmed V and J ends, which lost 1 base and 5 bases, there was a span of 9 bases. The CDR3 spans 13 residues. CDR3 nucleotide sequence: TGTGCCAGCAGTTTAGAAGAAGGAAACGAGCAGTACTTC. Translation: CASSLEEGNEQYF.

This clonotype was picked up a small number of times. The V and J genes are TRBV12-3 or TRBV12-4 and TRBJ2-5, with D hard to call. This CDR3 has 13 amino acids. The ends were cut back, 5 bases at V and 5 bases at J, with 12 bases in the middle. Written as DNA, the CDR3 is TGTGCCAGCAGTCAACACCTTGGGGAGACCCAGTACTTC. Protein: CASSQHLGETQYF.

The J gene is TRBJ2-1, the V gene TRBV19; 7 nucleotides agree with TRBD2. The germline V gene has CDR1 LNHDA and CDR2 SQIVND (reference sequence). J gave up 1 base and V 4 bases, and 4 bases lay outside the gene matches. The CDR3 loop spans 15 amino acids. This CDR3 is CASSTTGGSYNEQFF. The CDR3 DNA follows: TGTGCCAGTAGTACCACCGGGGGGTCCTACAATGAGCAGTTCTTC.